A single sample gave rise to the 30 T cell receptor beta chains below, sequenced in a study of metastatic and nonmetastatic thyroid tumors. No patient had received any treatment before thyroid surgery. Through MiXCR, TCRdb re-clonotyped the PCR reads. This table has around 20,000 clones, around 15% appearing once. The sample comprised blood. Receptors were obtained from a female donor with papillary thyroid cancer or a benign thyroid nodule (not recorded which). Some clones in this sample may be carry-over from other donors' samples.

This clone occurred many times. The genes are TRBV10-3 and TRBJ1-4; 9 bases line up with TRBD1. CDR1 and CDR2 from the germline V gene are ENHRY and SYGVKD. With 0 bases clipped from V and 7 bases from J, the junction kept 9 bases outside the gene matches. The CDR3 spans 17 residues. For the CDR3, the DNA is TGTGCCATCAGTGAGTCGAAGGACAGGGGTGTTGGTGAAAAACTGTTTTTT. This translates into CAISESKDRGVGEKLFF.

The genes are TRBV12-3 or TRBV12-4 and TRBJ2-7, with 11 bases lining up with TRBD2. The trim removed 6 bases at V and 3 bases at J, leaving 4 bases unmatched. The CDR3 loop spans 14 amino acids. CDR3 amino acids: CASSPSGGFYEQYF. The CDR3 region has the DNA TGTGCCAGCAGCCCTAGCGGGGGGTTCTACGAGCAGTACTTC.

Many counts were recorded for this clone. The chain carries TRBV20-1 and TRBJ1-2; D not resolved. The CDR3 is made up of 11 amino acids. Looked up from germline, CDR1 is DFQATT and CDR2 is SNEGSKA (reference sequence). V was shortened by 2 bases and J by 5 bases, with 6 bases between the two germline ends. The CDR3 spells CSARPEYGYTF. In nucleotides, the CDR3 is TGCAGTGCTAGACCCGAGTATGGCTACACCTTC.

This clone was counted a few times. The genes are TRBV6-1 and TRBJ2-7, with 7 bases identical to TRBD1. J gave up 6 bases and V 6 bases, and 5 bases lay outside the gene matches. Germline lookup yields CDR1 MNHNS and CDR2 SASEGT. This CDR3 comprises 12 residues. The DNA for the CDR3 is TGTGCCAGCAGGTGGACAGGTATCGAGCAGTACTTC. It is translated as CASRWTGIEQYF.

This clone was observed many times. CDR3 residues: CASSLYGGTNTEAFF. DNA of the CDR3: TGTGCCAGCAGCTTATACGGCGGAACGAACACTGAAGCTTTCTTT. The V call is TRBV7-2, the J call TRBJ1-1; D not resolved. The V end was cut by 2 bases, the J end by 1 base, with 11 bases between. The CDR3 extends over 15 amino acids. Germline V gene lookup returns CDR1 SGHTA and CDR2 FQGNSA.

In its sample, this clone was seen many times. The V call is TRBV12-3 or TRBV12-4, the J call TRBJ1-2; 10 bases fit TRBD1. V lost 7 bases, J lost 7 bases, and 6 bases stayed unmatched. The CDR3 loop spans 13 amino acids. CDR3: CASTRQGAGGYTF. CDR3 in DNA: TGTGCCAGCACGCGACAGGGGGCGGGTGGCTACACCTTC.

The chain links TRBV6-2 or TRBV6-3 to TRBJ2-1, with TRBD1 identical over 12 bases. Looked up from germline, CDR1 is MNHEY and CDR2 is SVGEGT. CDR3 size: 16 residues. J gave up 7 bases and V 5 bases, and 9 bases lay outside the gene matches. CDR3: CASSTRDRGRINEQFF. The CDR3 DNA follows: TGTGCCAGCAGTACCCGGGACAGGGGGCGTATTAATGAGCAGTTCTTC.

This clone was observed many times. The rearrangement uses TRBV28 and TRBJ2-3, with 8 bases lining up with TRBD2. Germline V gives CDR1 MDHEN, CDR2 SYDVKM. With V trimmed by 1 base and J by 9 bases, 15 bases remained unmatched. This CDR3 comprises 17 residues. The CDR3 spells CASSLLDVAGPWGTQYF. DNA for the CDR3: TGTGCCAGCAGTTTATTGGATGTAGCGGGGCCCTGGGGGACGCAGTATTTT.

This clone was observed a handful of times. The rearrangement joins TRBV28 to TRBJ1-5; TRBD1 might be the D (5 bases). The ends were cut back, 7 bases at V and 3 bases at J, with 13 bases in the middle. The CDR3 spans 14 residues. Germline V gives CDR1 MDHEN, CDR2 SYDVKM. CDR3 in amino acids: CASNSQAINQPQHF. CDR3 coding DNA: TGTGCCAGCAACTCACAGGCGATCAATCAGCCCCAGCATTTT. Looking up the rest from reference TRBV28 and TRBJ1-5 gives the full variable domain: DVKVTQSSRYLVKRTGEKVFLECVQDMDHENMFWYRQDPGLGLRLIYFSYDVKMKEKGDIPEGYSVSREKKERFSLILESASTNQTSMYLCASNSQAINQPQHFGDGTRLSIL.

The sample holds many counts of this clone. Other DNA sequences within the sample encode an identical CDR3. The chain uses TRBV19 and TRBJ2-1; D perhaps matches TRBD2 (6 bases). There are 13 residues in the CDR3. The V end lost 7 bases, the J end lost 8 bases, and 15 bases lay between the germline ends. The V gene's germline CDR1 is LNHDA and CDR2 SQIVND (reference sequence). The CDR3 sequence is CASTTLGGYEQFF. The DNA of the CDR3 is TGTGCCAGTACCACCTTGGGAGGATATGAGCAGTTCTTC.

This clone was found many times. The chain couples TRBV5-1 to TRBJ2-4, with 7 positions matching TRBD2. V gave up 1 base and J gave up 0 bases; unmatched junction bases: 1. Germline V CDR1 and CDR2: SGHRS, YFSETQ. The CDR3 is 15 residues long. This CDR3 reads CASSLTSVAKNIQYF. The CDR3 DNA follows: TGCGCCAGCAGCTTGACTAGCGTAGCCAAAAACATTCAGTACTTC.

This clone was counted only a few times. The junction and the germline gene differ at one end; a read error may be behind it. The chain links TRBV24-1 to TRBJ2-1, with 10 bases matching TRBD1. Germline values: CDR1 KGHDR, CDR2 SFDVKD. The CDR3 is 16 amino acids. CDR3 in amino acids: CATSPRQGAGYNDQFF. CDR3 coding DNA: TGTGCCACTAGCCCTCGACAGGGGGCGGGCTACAATGATCAGTTCTTC.

This clone was seen repeatedly, ten times or more. The genes are TRBV7-2 and TRBJ2-4; D is unclear. Germline CDR1 and CDR2: SGHTA and FQGNSA. Trimming removed 6 bases at V and 7 bases at J, with 10 bases between. The length of the CDR3 is 12 residues. The CDR3: CASRTTGNIQYF. Written as DNA, the CDR3 is TGTGCCAGCAGAACCACTGGGAACATTCAGTACTTC.

Many counts were recorded for this clone. The V and J genes are TRBV28 and TRBJ2-5; D not certain. Germline V lookup: CDR1 MDHEN, CDR2 SYDVKM. This CDR3 has 8 amino acids. As DNA, the CDR3 is TGTCCCTCGGAGACCCAGTACTTC. This codes for CPSETQYF.

This clone was seen repeatedly, ten times or more. In nucleotides, the CDR3 is TGCAGTGCTAGAAGAGGGTTTGTCACAGATACGCAGTATTTT. This codes for CSARRGFVTDTQYF. V and J are TRBV20-1 and TRBJ2-3; tentative D call: TRBD2 (5 bases). Germline CDR1 and CDR2: DFQATT and SNEGSKA (reference sequence). The V end was cut by 2 bases, the J end by 2 bases, with 11 bases between. The CDR3 consists of 14 residues.

This clone was seen at least ten times. The chain combines TRBV12-3 or TRBV12-4 with TRBJ1-2; TRBD1 is a possible D gene (6 bases). The CDR3 loop spans 14 amino acids. V was pared by 6 bases and J by 4 bases, with 15 bases between. The CDR3 nucleotides read TGTGCCAGCAGCTCCCAGGGGTTGGGCTATGGCTACACCTTC. It specifies CASSSQGLGYGYTF.

This clone was seen ten or more times. The chain recombines TRBV7-9 with TRBJ2-7; D is uncertain. This CDR3 comprises 11 residues. Germline V CDR1 and CDR2: SEHNR, FQNEAQ (reference sequence). Trimming pared 1 base from V and 6 bases from J, leaving 4 bases between. The CDR3 loop is CASSLGAEQYF. The CDR3, as DNA: TGTGCCAGCAGCTTAGGTGCCGAGCAGTACTTC.

This clone was seen at least ten times. The chain combines TRBV4-2 with TRBJ2-3; 9 bases fit TRBD2. V dropped 4 bases and J dropped 5; count of bases not matched to a gene: 19. From germline, CDR1 is LGHNA and CDR2 YNFKEQ. The CDR3 contains 19 residues. CDR3 nucleotide sequence: TGTGCCAGCAGCCCCTATCATATACGTGGCGGGAGGGCCGAAGATACGCAGTATTTT. Translated, it gives CASSPYHIRGGRAEDTQYF.

The table lists this clone with many counts. This rearrangement joins TRBV6-1 to TRBJ1-1; unclear D gene. V lost 8 bases and J lost 3, with 16 bases in between. The germline CDR1 and CDR2 sequences are MNHNS and SASEGT. CDR3 length: 14 amino acids. As DNA, the CDR3 is TGTGCCAGCCGAGACACCTTCCGCGACACTGAAGCTTTCTTT. Translating it yields CASRDTFRDTEAFF.

Ten or more counts support this clone. A much larger clone sits a single nucleotide away, making a read error possible. The J gene is TRBJ1-4, the V gene TRBV4-3, with D uncertain. CDR1 is LGHNA, CDR2 YSLEER, per germline. V was trimmed by 2 bases and J by 2 bases, leaving 12 bases between them. The CDR3 loop spans 16 amino acids. For the CDR3, the DNA is TGCGCCAGCAGCCAATCCTCAGCAACGACTAATGAAAAACTGTTTTTT. Its protein is CASSQSSATTNEKLFF.

Relative to its sample, this clone is medium-sized. The chain joins TRBV11-2 to TRBJ1-2; no definite D call. CDR3 length: 14 amino acids. From germline, CDR1 is SGHAT and CDR2 FQNNGV. Between the trimmed V and J ends, which lost 5 bases and 0 bases, there was a span of 10 bases. CDR3 sequence (DNA): TGTGCCAGCAGCCCCAATCCAGCTAACTATGGCTACACCTTC. Residues: CASSPNPANYGYTF.

This clone showed up many times. The V gene is TRBV12-3 or TRBV12-4, the J gene TRBJ2-7; possibly TRBD2 for D (6 bases). V was cut by 5 bases and J by 2 bases, with 16 bases left in between. This CDR3 has 15 residues. The CDR3, as DNA: TGTGCCAGCAGTAACGTGGCGGGGTTAGCCTACGAGCAGTACTTC. Its protein product is CASSNVAGLAYEQYF.

At least ten counts were recorded for this clone. The V call is TRBV29-1, the J call TRBJ2-7, with D possibly TRBD1 on 6 matching bases. This CDR3 has 13 residues. With 6 bases removed from V and 7 bases from J, the gap between germline ends came to 19 bases. The germline gives CDR1 SQVTM, CDR2 ANQGSEA. CDR3 sequence (DNA): TGCAGCGTGACACAGGGCGGAGACAGGGAGCAGTACTTC. Translated, it gives CSVTQGGDREQYF.

This clone was found many times. A much bigger clone sits one base away, suggesting this may be a read error. At the DNA level, this CDR3 is encoded by other sequences in the same sample as well. The chain couples TRBV20-1 to TRBJ2-7; tentative D call: TRBD2 (6 bases). Germline V gene sequence: CDR1 DFQATT, CDR2 SNEGSKA (reference sequence). This CDR3 has 13 amino acids. With 6 bases removed from V and 3 bases from J, the gap between germline ends came to 15 bases. Here the CDR3 reads CSASAAGSYEQYF. The CDR3 bases are TGCAGTGCCAGTGCTGCGGGGAGCTACGAGCAGTACTTC.

This clone was seen ten or more times. CDR3 sequence reads: CASSPQGASTEAFF. The CDR3 nucleotides are TGCGCCAGCAGCCCACAGGGGGCCTCCACTGAAGCTTTCTTT. The J gene is TRBJ1-1, the V gene TRBV5-1; 9 bases align to TRBD1. The V segment lost 4 bases and the J segment 4 bases; nucleotides outside the gene matches: 5. The germline V gene has CDR1 SGHRS and CDR2 YFSETQ. The CDR3 length is 14 residues.

Points on this clone: Because the CDR3's place on the DNA is in doubt, the DNA is left out and the CDR3 is given as listed by TCRdb. The rearrangement links TRBV5-1 to TRBJ2-3; the tabulated D call, TRBD2, remains unverified against the DNA. CDR1 and CDR2 (germline): SGHRS, YFSETQ. The CDR3 extends over 21 residues, inclusive of both ends. CDR3 sequence: CASSLARFSDEQYFGPGTQYF.

This clone was picked up many times. The gene calls are TRBV6-1 and TRBJ2-7, with D possibly matching TRBD1 (7 bases). The germline V gene encodes CDR1 MNHNS and CDR2 SASEGT. V was pared by 8 bases and J by 0 bases, with 17 bases between. The CDR3 length is 15 residues. The CDR3 region is CASGGPGDSSYEQYF. The CDR3 coding sequence is TGTGCCAGCGGAGGCCCGGGGGACAGCTCCTACGAGCAGTACTTC.

This clone was counted ten times or more. The chain links TRBV2 to TRBJ2-1; the match to TRBD1 covers 9 bases. Germline CDR1 is SNHLY and CDR2 is FYNNEI. V trimming: 0 bases; J trimming: 9 bases; junction bases outside the gene matches: 9. The CDR3 has 16 residues. The DNA for the CDR3 is TGTGCCAGCAGTGAAGCGCTTGGGACAGGGAGGGGTGAGCAGTTCTTC. This gives the protein CASSEALGTGRGEQFF.

This clone was seen many times. V usage is TRBV6-4 and J usage is TRBJ2-1, with TRBD2 as a possible D gene (7 bases). This CDR3 contains 15 residues. V dropped 2 bases and J dropped 4 bases, with 12 bases sitting between them. Per the germline V gene, CDR1 is MRHNA and CDR2 is SNTAGT. The CDR3 DNA sequence: TGTGCCAGCAGTGACCTAGGGGGGGGATACAATGAGCAGTTCTTC. It yields the protein CASSDLGGGYNEQFF.

This clone was recorded many times. This chain uses TRBV7-2 with TRBJ2-4, with D perhaps being TRBD1 or TRBD2 (6 bases each). CDR1 and CDR2 from the germline V gene are SGHTA and FQGNSA. The V end was cut by 3 bases, the J end by 7 bases, with 19 bases between. This CDR3 region has 16 residues. In nucleotides, the CDR3 is TGTGCCAGCAGCTTTAGAGGGGGGCCTAGTTCCAACATTCAGTACTTC. Its protein is CASSFRGGPSSNIQYF.